The entry below describes one T cell receptor (beta chain). What it recognizes is unknown. This entry is derived from a study of cytotoxic CD8 clonotypes in ibrutinib-treated CLL. Study-level findings and limits: Collection times varied between progressing and sustained-remission patients.

This CDR3 spans 19 amino acids. Trimming removed 1 base at V and 4 bases at J, with 25 bases between. CDR1 SEHNR and CDR2 FQNEAQ come from the germline V gene (reference sequence). The repertoire was sequenced with immunoSEQ multiplex PCR; TCRdb's copy has only in-frame clones and lacks some. The sample shows over 65,000 clones, about 63% of them seen only once. This TCR was recovered from a human donor with chronic lymphocytic leukemia. The sequencing used PBMCs, collected after 12 months of ibrutinib treatment. V is TRBV7-9 and J is TRBJ1-1; D remains unclear. DNA of the CDR3: TGTGCCAGCAGCTTAGTAGTCCGGTTCGGGGAACCGACGATCACTGAAGCTTTCTTT. Translation gives CASSLVVRFGEPTITEAFF. Combining the CDR3 with reference TRBV7-9 and TRBJ1-1 gives the whole variable domain DTGVSQNPRHKITKRGQNVTFRCDPISEHNRLYWYRQTLGQGPEFLTYFQNEAQLEKSRLLSDRFSAERPKGSFSTLEIQRTEQGDSAMYLCASSLVVRFGEPTITEAFFGQGTRLTVV.